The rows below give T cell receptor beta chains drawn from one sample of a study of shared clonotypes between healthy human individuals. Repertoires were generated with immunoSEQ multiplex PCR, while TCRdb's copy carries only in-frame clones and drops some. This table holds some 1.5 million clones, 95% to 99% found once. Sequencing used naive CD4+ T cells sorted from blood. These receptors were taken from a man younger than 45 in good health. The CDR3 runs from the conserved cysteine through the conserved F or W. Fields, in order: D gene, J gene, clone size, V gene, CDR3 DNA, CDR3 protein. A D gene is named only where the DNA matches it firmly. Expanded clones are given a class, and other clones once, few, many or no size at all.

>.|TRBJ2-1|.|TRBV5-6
TGTGCCAGCACCGTGGAGGATGAGCAGTTCTTC
CASTVEDEQFF
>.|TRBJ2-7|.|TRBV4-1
TGCGCCAGCAGCCCGGTTAAAGGTGGCGAGCAGTACTTC
CASSPVKGGEQYF
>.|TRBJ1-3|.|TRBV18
TGTGCCAGCTCACCACGTCAAGCGGAGGGTAGTGGAAACACCATATATTTT
CASSPRQAEGSGNTIYF
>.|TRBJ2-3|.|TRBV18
TGTGCCAGCTCACCATTCCCCCCTCCAGGGCTCGGTGGGTATACGCAGTATTTT
CASSPFPPPGLGGYTQYF
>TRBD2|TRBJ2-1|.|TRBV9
TGTGCCAGCAGCGTAGGGGCTAGCGGGTCCGCCTACAATGAGCAGTTCTTC
CASSVGASGSAYNEQFF
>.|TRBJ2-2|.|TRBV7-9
TGTGCCAGCAGCATTCCCTCGGGGGCCGGGGAGCTGTTTTTT
CASSIPSGAGELFF
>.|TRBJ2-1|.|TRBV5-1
TGCGCCAGCAGCTTCGACTCCTACTACAATGAGCAGTTCTTC
CASSFDSYYNEQFF
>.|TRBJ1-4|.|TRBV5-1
TGCGCCAGCAGCTTGGACCCTCCGGGACCTAATGAAAAACTGTTTTTT
CASSLDPPGPNEKLFF
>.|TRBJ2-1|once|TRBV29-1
TGCAGCGTTGATGGCGGCTACAATGAGCAGTTCTTC
CSVDGGYNEQFF
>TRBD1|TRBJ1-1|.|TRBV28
TGTGCCAGCAGTTTAGACAGGGTGGTAACTGAAGCTTTCTTT
CASSLDRVVTEAFF
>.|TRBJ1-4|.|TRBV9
TGTGCCAGCAGCGTAGATGGACTCACAGAAAAACTGTTTTTT
CASSVDGLTEKLFF
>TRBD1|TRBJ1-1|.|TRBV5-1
TGCGCCAGCAGTCCGGACAGGGCGAGAGGAACTGAAGCTTTCTTT
CASSPDRARGTEAFF
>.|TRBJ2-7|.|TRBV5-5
TGTGCCAGCAGCGCAGGGACCTCCTACGAGCAGTACTTC
CASSAGTSYEQYF
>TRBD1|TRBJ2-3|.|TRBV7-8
TGTGCCAGCAGCTTAGCCGGGACAGGGTTCTATTTT
CASSLAGTGFYF
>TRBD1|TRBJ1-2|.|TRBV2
TGTGCCAGCAGTGACAGGGGGGCCTTTTCGAGAGGCTACACCTTC
CASSDRGAFSRGYTF
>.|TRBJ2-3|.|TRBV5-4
TGTGCCAGCAGCCTGGAGATAGGGCGGGTCACAGATACGCAGTATTTT
CASSLEIGRVTDTQYF
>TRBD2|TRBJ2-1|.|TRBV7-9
TGTGCCAGCAGCTTTGCGGGAGGGCACAATGAGCAGTTCTTC
CASSFAGGHNEQFF
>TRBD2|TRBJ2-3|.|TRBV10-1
TGCGCCAGCAGTCGGCGGGAGCGAGATACGCAGTATTTT
CASSRRERDTQYF
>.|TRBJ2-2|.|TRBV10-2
TGCGCCAGCAGTGAGAGGGGAAACACCGGGGAGCTGTTTTTT
CASSERGNTGELFF
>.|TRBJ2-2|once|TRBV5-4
TGTGCCAGCAGCCGGAGGACAACAAACACCGGGGAGCTGTTTTTT
CASSRRTTNTGELFF
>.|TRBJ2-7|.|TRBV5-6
TGTGCCAGCAGCATCGGGCCCCTAGGGCCCTACGAGCAGTACTTC
CASSIGPLGPYEQYF
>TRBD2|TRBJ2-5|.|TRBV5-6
TGTGCCAGCAGCTTGTACGCCCGACTAGCGGGAGAGACCCAGTACTTC
CASSLYARLAGETQYF
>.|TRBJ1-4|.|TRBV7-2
TGTGCCAGCAGCTCCCCGGAAAATGAAAAACTGTTTTTT
CASSSPENEKLFF
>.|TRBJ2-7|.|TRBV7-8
TGTGCCAGCAGCTTAGTTGACAGGTACGAGCAGTACTTC
CASSLVDRYEQYF
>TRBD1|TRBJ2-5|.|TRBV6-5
TGTGCCAGCAGGGCGACAGGGCGAGAGACCCAGTACTTC
CASRATGRETQYF
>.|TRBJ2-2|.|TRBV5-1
TGCGCCAGCAGCTTGGAATTTCCAGGGCTTGACACCGGGGAGCTGTTTTTT
CASSLEFPGLDTGELFF
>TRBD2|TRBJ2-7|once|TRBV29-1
TGCAGCGTGTCGAGGGGACTAGCGGGAAGAAGGGGAAGCGAGCAGTACTTC
CSVSRGLAGRRGSEQYF
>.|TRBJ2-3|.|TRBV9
TGTGCCAGCAGCGCATCCGAGGGGGAGACAAGCACAGATACGCAGTATTTT
CASSASEGETSTDTQYF
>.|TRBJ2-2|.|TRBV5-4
TGTGCCAGCAGCTTTGGGGGCCGCATTACCGGGGAGCTGTTTTTT
CASSFGGRITGELFF
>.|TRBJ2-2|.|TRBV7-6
TGTGCCAGCAGCTTAGATTTCGGTCGGGTTGCCGGGGAGCTGTTTTTT
CASSLDFGRVAGELFF
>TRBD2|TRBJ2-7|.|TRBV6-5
TGTGCCAGCAGAATAACTAGCGGATTATCCTACGAGCAGTACTTC
CASRITSGLSYEQYF
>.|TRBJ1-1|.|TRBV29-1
TGCAGCGTTGGAGGAACGTATGACACTGAAGCTTTCTTT
CSVGGTYDTEAFF
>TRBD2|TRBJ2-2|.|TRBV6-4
TGTGCCAGCAGTGACCTAGCGGGAGGGGAGCTGTTTTTT
CASSDLAGGELFF
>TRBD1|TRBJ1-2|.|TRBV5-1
TGCGCCAGCAGCGCGCCGGGACAGGGCTATGGCTACACCTTC
CASSAPGQGYGYTF